A selection of T cell receptor beta chains follows, all from one sample in a study of T cells in Graves' hyperthyroidism and ophthalmopathy. TCRdb called the multiplex PCR reads again in MiXCR, with one record for every CDR3 protein. The sample includes approximately 590,000 distinct CDR3 sequences, 46% of them seen just once. Specimen: peripheral blood or thyroid tissue (not recorded which). These receptors all stem from a woman between 18 and 29 years old with Graves' hyperthyroidism. CDR3s include the opening cysteine and the closing phenylalanine or tryptophan. D genes are given only for firm matches. The listing skips clone size in some rows; elsewhere it reads once, few, many or a size class.

D gene | J gene | V gene | clone size | CDR3 DNA | CDR3 protein
. | TRBJ1-1 | TRBV5-1 | . | TGTGCCAGCAGCTCCGGGCCTCCGAACACTGAAGCTTTCTTT | CASSSGPPNTEAFF
. | TRBJ1-1 | TRBV19 | few | TGTGCCAGTAGTATAGGAGTGAGGGGACCACGGGGCACTGAAGCTTTCTTT | CASSIGVRGPRGTEAFF
. | TRBJ1-2 | TRBV24-1 | . | TGTGCCAGCAGTGAGCAGCCAGGGAACTATGGCTACACCTTC | CASSEQPGNYGYTF
TRBD1 | TRBJ2-5 | TRBV29-1 | . | TGCAGCATCCTGACAGGGGTCAGGGAGACCCAGTACTTC | CSILTGVRETQYF
. | TRBJ2-2 | TRBV24-1 | once | TGTGCCGCCAGTGGATTCGGGGAGCTGTTTTTT | CAASGFGELFF
. | TRBJ1-2 | TRBV2 | few | TGTGCCAGCAGTTCCTCTGACAGTAACTATGGCTACACCTTC | CASSSSDSNYGYTF
TRBD1 | TRBJ1-1 | TRBV7-9 | . | TGTGCCAGCAGCTCCACCGGACAGGGGGTTTATACTGAAGCTTTCTTT | CASSSTGQGVYTEAFF
TRBD1 | TRBJ1-6 | TRBV15 | . | TGTGCCACCAGCAGCTTGGGGGACAGGACCTATACCGGAGATAATTCACCCCTCCACTTT | CATSSLGDRTYTGDNSPLHF
. | TRBJ2-2 | TRBV12-3/TRBV12-4 | few | TGTGCCAGCAGTTTAGTGGGAGGCACCGGGGAGCTGTTTTTT | CASSLVGGTGELFF
TRBD1 | TRBJ1-2 | TRBV7-3 | . | TGTGCCAGCAGCCATTACGGGGACAGAGTCTACTATGGCTACACCTTC | CASSHYGDRVYYGYTF
TRBD1 | TRBJ1-5 | TRBV20-1 | . | TGCAGTGCTAGAATTCTTTTCGGGACAGGTTACAATCAGCCCCAGCATTTT | CSARILFGTGYNQPQHF
. | TRBJ2-7 | TRBV20-1 | . | TGCAGTGCTAGAAAACAGGGCCCTTACGAGCAGTACTTC | CSARKQGPYEQYF
TRBD1 | TRBJ2-2 | TRBV29-1 | . | TGCAGCGTTAGGGCAGGGGGTGGGCGCACCGGGGAGCTGTTTTTT | CSVRAGGGRTGELFF
. | TRBJ2-5 | TRBV7-2 | . | TGTGCCAGCAGCTTAGCTACAGGGAAGACCCAGTACTTC | CASSLATGKTQYF
TRBD1 | TRBJ1-6 | TRBV25-1 | . | TGTGCCAGCACTAGGACAGGAGTTTATAATTCACCCCTCCACTTT | CASTRTGVYNSPLHF
TRBD1 | TRBJ2-2 | TRBV29-1 | . | TGCAGCGTTGAAAAACAGGGGGACACCGGGGAGCTGTTTTTT | CSVEKQGDTGELFF
. | TRBJ2-5 | TRBV2 | . | TGTGCCAGCTCATTAGTTGCGACAGATCAAGAGACCCAGTACTTC | CASSLVATDQETQYF
TRBD1 | TRBJ1-1 | TRBV10-3 | many | TGTGCCATCAGGGGACAGGTCAATATGAACACTGAAGCTTTCTTT | CAIRGQVNMNTEAFF
TRBD1 | TRBJ1-2 | TRBV7-9 | . | TGTGCCAGCAGCCAATTGCGGAAGGGGGCGGACTATGGCTACATCTTC | CASSQLRKGADYGYIF
. | TRBJ2-2 | TRBV12-3/TRBV12-4 | . | TGTGCCAGCAGACTAGCTTCCGGGGAGCTGTTTTTT | CASRLASGELFF
. | TRBJ2-5 | TRBV10-3 | . | TGTGCCATCAGGACCGGGACCCAAGAGACCCAGTACTTC | CAIRTGTQETQYF
. | TRBJ1-1 | TRBV7-8 | . | TGTGCCAGCAGCCAAAGGATCGGACAGTACACTGAAGCTTTCTTT | CASSQRIGQYTEAFF
. | TRBJ2-5 | TRBV24-1 | . | TGTGCCACCAGTTATGGCAATCAGCCCCAGTACTTC | CATSYGNQPQYF
. | TRBJ1-2 | TRBV2 | many | TGTGCCAGCAGAGAGACCAGGAGCTATGGCTACACCTTC | CASRETRSYGYTF
. | TRBJ1-6 | TRBV9 | few | TGTGCCAGCAGCGCTCTCCCGGGCCCCGAGGGATCACCCCTCCACTTT | CASSALPGPEGSPLHF
. | TRBJ1-2 | TRBV2 | many | TGTGCCAGCGGAAGGGCCAAAATTTATGGCTACACCTTC | CASGRAKIYGYTF
. | TRBJ2-5 | TRBV11-1 | . | TGTGCCAGCAGCTTTCCCTCCAGGGGGGCAGCTCAAGAGACCCAGTACTTC | CASSFPSRGAAQETQYF
. | TRBJ1-5 | TRBV29-1 | many | TGCAGCGTTCGGCAGGGTGGTCAGCCCCAGCATTTT | CSVRQGGQPQHF
. | TRBJ2-7 | TRBV5-5 | . | TGTGCCAGCAGTAGACAGAGTACCTACGAGCAGTACTTC | CASSRQSTYEQYF
TRBD1 | TRBJ2-5 | TRBV10-3 | few | TGTGCCAGCAGTGAACCGTCCAGGGGGCAAGAGACCCAGTACTTC | CASSEPSRGQETQYF
. | TRBJ1-3 | TRBV5-1 | . | TGCGCCAGCAGTTACCGGGACCTTCCTTCCTCGCTGGGAAACACCATATATTTT | CASSYRDLPSSLGNTIYF
. | TRBJ1-5 | TRBV20-1 | . | TGCAGTGCTAGAGGACAGACGGAGCCCCAGCATTTT | CSARGQTEPQHF
. | TRBJ1-2 | TRBV14 | many | TGTGCCAGCAGCCAAGGCCGGCACCCAGCTAACTATGGCTACACCTTC | CASSQGRHPANYGYTF
TRBD1 | TRBJ1-5 | TRBV20-1 | few | TGCAGTGCTAGAGATGTCAGGGGGAGGCAGCCCCAGCATTTT | CSARDVRGRQPQHF
TRBD1 | TRBJ1-2 | TRBV29-1 | . | TGCAGCCAGGACAGGGGGAAAAGTGGCTACACCTTC | CSQDRGKSGYTF
TRBD1 | TRBJ1-4 | TRBV10-3 | many | TGTGCCATCAGTGAGAGGATGACAGGGGTCCCAAATGAAAAACTGTTTTTT | CAISERMTGVPNEKLFF
. | TRBJ1-1 | TRBV19 | . | TGTGCCACCCGTCGGATTTTGAACACTGAAGCTTTCTTT | CATRRILNTEAFF